This is a list of T cell receptor beta chains from one sample in a study of cytomegalovirus exposure and HLA in healthy donors. Method: immunoSEQ multiplex PCR; TCRdb's copy keeps in-frame clones and lacks some. The sample yields 100,000 to 150,000 clones, about two thirds seen once. The sample was PBMCs. The receptors originated from a woman aged 60-75 years in good health and CMV-seropositive. Each CDR3 is given with its conserved first and last residue. D genes are given only for firm matches. Size is omitted from some rows. Given values are once, few, many or a class for expanded clones.

length: 14; J: TRBJ2-7; V: TRBV7-9; D: TRBD1; size: -; CDR3: CSSTPGQGGYEQYF
length: 12; J: TRBJ2-2; V: TRBV9; D: -; size: once; CDR3: CASSVVSGELFF
length: 15; J: TRBJ2-7; V: TRBV7-6; D: TRBD2; size: -; CDR3: CASSLSSGGTYEQYF
length: 15; J: TRBJ1-2; V: TRBV10-3; D: -; size: -; CDR3: CAISEQQGAYYGYTF
length: 16; J: TRBJ1-2; V: TRBV6-5; D: -; size: -; CDR3: CASSYSISGVNYGYTF
length: 16; J: TRBJ1-1; V: TRBV19; D: -; size: -; CDR3: CASSTPLELAGTEAFF
length: 16; J: TRBJ2-7; V: TRBV5-1; D: TRBD1; size: few; CDR3: CASSFDPGQVNYEQYF
length: 13; J: TRBJ1-1; V: TRBV18; D: TRBD1; size: -; CDR3: CASAAGGGTEAFF
length: 14; J: TRBJ2-3; V: TRBV10-3; D: TRBD2; size: -; CDR3: CAITAGWMADTQYF
length: 12; J: -; V: TRBV27; D: -; size: -; CDR3: CASSSPPYEQYF
length: 14; J: TRBJ2-2; V: TRBV7-9; D: TRBD1; size: -; CDR3: CASSRTGNTGELFF
length: 15; J: TRBJ1-5; V: TRBV9; D: -; size: -; CDR3: CASSVGGVGDQPQHF
length: 13; J: TRBJ1-2; V: TRBV25-1; D: TRBD1; size: -; CDR3: CASTGTGNYGYTF
length: 13; J: TRBJ1-1; V: TRBV6-4; D: -; size: -; CDR3: CASSASGSTEAFF
length: 18; J: TRBJ2-7; V: TRBV4-1; D: -; size: once; CDR3: CASSQDWIPRALSYEQYF
length: 16; J: TRBJ2-7; V: TRBV11-3; D: TRBD1; size: -; CDR3: CASSLPPGQGAYEQYF
length: 14; J: TRBJ1-1; V: TRBV5-1; D: -; size: -; CDR3: CASSPPVGGDEAFF
length: 16; J: TRBJ1-3; V: TRBV6-5; D: TRBD1; size: -; CDR3: CASSYSVRGNGNTIYF
length: 12; J: TRBJ1-1; V: TRBV7-2; D: -; size: -; CDR3: CASSLFGTEAFF
length: 14; J: TRBJ1-4; V: TRBV7-9; D: -; size: -; CDR3: CSSSLDAGPIMLFF
length: 13; J: TRBJ1-1; V: TRBV5-1; D: -; size: -; CDR3: CASSLAGNTEAFF
length: 18; J: TRBJ2-3; V: TRBV2; D: TRBD2; size: -; CDR3: CASSDPGLAVLSTDTQYF
length: 14; J: TRBJ1-4; V: TRBV9; D: -; size: -; CDR3: CASSVGGHEEKLFF
length: 16; J: TRBJ1-4; V: TRBV7-9; D: -; size: -; CDR3: CASSLAAAENNEKLFF
length: 17; J: TRBJ1-3; V: TRBV2; D: -; size: -; CDR3: CASSEARGSSSGNTIYF
length: 17; J: TRBJ2-1; V: TRBV19; D: TRBD1; size: -; CDR3: CASSSVTGGLGNNEQFF
length: 13; J: TRBJ2-7; V: TRBV19; D: -; size: -; CDR3: CASSTRTNYEQYF
length: 13; J: TRBJ1-2; V: TRBV7-9; D: -; size: few; CDR3: CAAGGARVHGYTF
length: 13; J: TRBJ2-7; V: TRBV5-1; D: -; size: -; CDR3: CASSLLDSYEQYF
length: 14; J: TRBJ2-5; V: TRBV27; D: -; size: -; CDR3: CASSPQWGEETQYF
length: 12; J: TRBJ2-7; V: TRBV19; D: -; size: once; CDR3: CASSIGSGEQYF
length: 12; J: TRBJ1-3; V: TRBV2; D: -; size: few; CDR3: CASSPQSNTIYF
length: 15; J: TRBJ2-3; V: TRBV7-3; D: TRBD2; size: few; CDR3: CASSPVAGGTDTQYF
length: 13; J: TRBJ1-2; V: TRBV14; D: -; size: -; CDR3: CASSPDSNYGYTF